This T cell receptor (beta chain) was identified during a study of response to subunit inactivated influenza vaccine. Using its own MiXCR run on the RT-PCR reads, TCRdb lists one record per CDR3 protein. The table lists about 700,000 distinct CDR3 sequences, 11% to 15% of them singletons. This clonotype was counted a few times. The material sequenced was PBMCs from blood, taken less than 15 days before vaccination. This sequence originates from a man between 45 and 60 years old who received an inactivated influenza vaccine.

The CDR3 nucleotides are TGTGCCAGCTCCGGAGGTCCAACGGACAGGACACCTATTGGACGAGGCTACACCTTC. Translated, it gives CASSGGPTDRTPIGRGYTF. This chain connects TRBV2 to TRBJ1-2; 7 positions match TRBD1. J lost 8 bases, V lost 8 bases, and 29 bases had no gene match. The CDR3 length is 19 residues. CDR1 and CDR2 from the germline V gene are SNHLY and FYNNEI.